The entry below gives a single T cell receptor beta chain sequence along with its context. Its antigen remains unknown. The data are from a study of blood T cells in healthy people across ages. Trimming removed 10 bases from V and 9 bases from J; junction bases left unmatched: 11. The CDR3 totals 14 residues. CDR1 is ENHRY and CDR2 is SYGVKD in the germline V gene. General observations from the study: Compared with aged donors, long-lived donors showed fewer expanded clones, suggesting selection.

For the second PCR, which ran for about 6 to 11 cycles, a sample-barcoded 5' primer and a J-beta primer mix were used. From the 5' RACE reads, TCRdb called clonotypes with MiXCR, one entry per CDR3 protein. There are over 1,500,000 distinct CDR3 sequences in the sample; 35% to 50% occur only once, and under 30% lies in the top ten. The study recruited healthy Caucasian donors from Russia who were aged about 6 to 90. PBMCs were isolated at a quantity of at least 6 million per sample. This sequence joins TRBV10-3 and TRBJ2-1, with TRBD2 matching over 11 bases. The TCR originated in a human donor in good health. The sample comprised blood. This CDR3 is CATSGLAERGEQFF. DNA for the CDR3: TGTGCCACATCGGGACTAGCGGAGCGGGGTGAGCAGTTCTTC.